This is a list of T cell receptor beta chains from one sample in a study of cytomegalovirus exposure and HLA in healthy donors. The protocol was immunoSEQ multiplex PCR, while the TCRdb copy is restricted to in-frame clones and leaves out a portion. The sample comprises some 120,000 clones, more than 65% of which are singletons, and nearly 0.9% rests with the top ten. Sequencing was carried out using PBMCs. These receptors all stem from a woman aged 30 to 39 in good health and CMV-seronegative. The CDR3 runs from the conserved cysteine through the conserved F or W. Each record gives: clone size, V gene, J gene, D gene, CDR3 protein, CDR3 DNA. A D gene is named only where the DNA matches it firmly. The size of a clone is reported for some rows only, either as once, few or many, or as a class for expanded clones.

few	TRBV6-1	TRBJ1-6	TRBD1	CASSDLPDRGNSPLHF	TGTGCCAGCAGTGATCTCCCTGACAGGGGGAATTCACCCCTCCACTTT
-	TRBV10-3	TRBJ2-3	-	CAISPSASVYMYF	TGTGCCATCAGCCCCTCGGCTAGCGTTTATATGTATTTT
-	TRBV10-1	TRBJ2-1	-	CASSEGESSPSNEQFF	TGCGCCAGCAGTGAGGGGGAGTCTAGCCCCTCCAATGAGCAGTTCTTC
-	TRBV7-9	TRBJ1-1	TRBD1	CASSRGGTVMNTEAFF	TGTGCCAGCAGCCGGGGGGGGACAGTTATGAACACTGAAGCTTTCTTT
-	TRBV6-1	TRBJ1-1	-	CASSEAYILGGRGTEAFF	TGTGCTAGCAGTGAAGCCTACATTCTAGGGGGTAGGGGCACTGAAGCTTTCTTT
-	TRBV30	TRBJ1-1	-	CAWSVGGNTEAFF	TGTGCCTGGAGTGTAGGGGGAAACACTGAAGCTTTCTTT
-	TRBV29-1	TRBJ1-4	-	CSAQQGINEKLFF	TGCAGCGCCCAACAGGGAATCAATGAAAAACTGTTTTTT
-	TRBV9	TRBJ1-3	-	CASSVEMGSNTIYF	TGTGCCAGCAGCGTAGAGATGGGGAGCAACACCATATATTTT
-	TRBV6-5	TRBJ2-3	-	CASSYSSFPPADTQYF	TGTGCCAGCAGTTACTCGAGCTTCCCCCCCGCAGATACGCAGTATTTT
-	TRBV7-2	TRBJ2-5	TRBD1	CASSLQGAEETQYF	TGTGCCAGCAGCTTACAGGGGGCCGAAGAGACCCAGTACTTC
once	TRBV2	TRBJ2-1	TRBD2	CASSGRTPNEQFF	TGTGCCAGCAGCGGGAGGACACCCAATGAGCAGTTCTTC
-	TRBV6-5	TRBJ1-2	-	CASSYSHLLSYGYTF	TGTGCCAGCAGTTACTCTCACTTGCTGTCGTATGGCTACACCTTC
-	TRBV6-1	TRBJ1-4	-	CASSEAYRNDATNEKLFF	TGTGCCAGCAGTGAAGCCTACCGCAATGATGCAACTAATGAAAAACTGTTTTTT
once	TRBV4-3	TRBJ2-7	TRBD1	CASSQVRQGPYEQYF	TGCGCCAGCAGCCAAGTAAGACAGGGCCCCTACGAGCAGTACTTC
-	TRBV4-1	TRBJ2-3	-	CASSQGPGEGTDTQYF	TGCGCCAGCAGCCAAGGACCGGGAGAGGGCACAGATACGCAGTATTTT
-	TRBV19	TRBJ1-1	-	CASRGWNTEAFF	TGTGCCAGTCGGGGATGGAACACTGAAGCTTTCTTT
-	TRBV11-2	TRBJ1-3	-	CASSLEVAISGNTIYF	TGTGCCAGCAGCTTGGAGGTTGCAATCTCTGGAAACACCATATATTTT
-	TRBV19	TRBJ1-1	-	CASSITGSPNTEAFF	TGTGCCAGTAGTATAACAGGGAGCCCGAACACTGAAGCTTTCTTT
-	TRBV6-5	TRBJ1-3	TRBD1	CASREGQGAGNTIYF	TGTGCCAGCAGGGAGGGGCAGGGGGCTGGAAACACCATATATTTT
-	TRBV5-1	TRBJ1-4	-	CASSDPEGDGEKLFF	TGCGCCAGCAGCGACCCCGAGGGTGACGGAGAAAAACTGTTTTTT
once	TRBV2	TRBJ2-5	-	CASKKGVGETQYF	TGTGCCAGCAAAAAGGGGGTTGGGGAGACCCAGTACTTC
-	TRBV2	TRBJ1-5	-	CASSAQGNSNQPQHF	TGTGCCAGCAGTGCTCAGGGTAATAGCAATCAGCCCCAGCATTTT
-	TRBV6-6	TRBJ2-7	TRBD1	CASFKGQGDEQYF	TGTGCCAGTTTCAAAGGACAGGGGGATGAGCAGTACTTC